One T cell receptor beta chain is described in this entry. TCRdb processed the 5' RACE reads anew with MiXCR; each CDR3 protein has one entry. Of hundreds of thousands of distinct CDR3 sequences detected, more than 6.5% appear once; the ten largest clones hold 0.85% to 1%. The data stem from a study of identical twins. Germline V gene sequence: CDR1 SGHTA, CDR2 FQGNSA. J gave up 2 bases and V 1 base, and 2 bases lay outside the gene matches. This CDR3 comprises 16 residues. The same sample was also studied in work on yellow fever vaccine responses in identical twins.

The TCR comes from a woman in her late teens or twenties in good health. Sequenced material: PBMCs. This sequence joins TRBV7-2 and TRBJ2-5; 12 bases match TRBD2. CDR3 residues: CASSLDGLAGQETQYF. In nucleotides, the CDR3 is TGTGCCAGCAGCTTAGACGGACTAGCGGGACAAGAGACCCAGTACTTC.